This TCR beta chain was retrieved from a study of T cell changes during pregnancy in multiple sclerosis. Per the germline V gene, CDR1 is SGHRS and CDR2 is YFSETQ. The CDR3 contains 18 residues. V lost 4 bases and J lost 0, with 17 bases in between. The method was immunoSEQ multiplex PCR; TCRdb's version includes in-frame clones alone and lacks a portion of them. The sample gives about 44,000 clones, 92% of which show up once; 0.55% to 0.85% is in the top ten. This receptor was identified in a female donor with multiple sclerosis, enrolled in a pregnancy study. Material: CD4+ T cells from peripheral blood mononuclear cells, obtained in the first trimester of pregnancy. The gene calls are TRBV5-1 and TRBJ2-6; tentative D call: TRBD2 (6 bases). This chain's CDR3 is CASSPTGLSRSGANVLTF. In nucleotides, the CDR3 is TGCGCCAGCAGCCCAACGGGACTGAGTCGCTCTGGGGCCAACGTCCTGACTTTC.